This TCR beta chain was documented in a study of graft-versus-host responses after intestinal transplantation (dated by TCRdb to the early 2020s). Study-level background: Recipients received multivisceral, liver-intestinal, or isolated intestinal transplants. Every recipient was given anti-thymocyte globulin induction, then maintenance tacrolimus and steroids for about three years. Graft-versus-host and host-versus-graft alloreactive T cell clones were tracked in the graft, circulation and bone marrow after intestinal transplantation using bulk TCR-beta CDR3 sequencing. Alloreactive clones were identified by sequencing pre-transplant mixed lymphocyte reaction products and comparing them with unstimulated pre-transplant donor and recipient T cells. Of the 20 to 25 intestinal transplant recipients enrolled in the cohort, one of whom was a retransplant, a few patients without pretransplant specimens were excluded. Donor T cell macrochimerism was defined as a peak of at least 4% donor T cells among recipient peripheral blood mononuclear cells. Samples from a few later patients were sequenced in-house on an Illumina MiSeq with MiXCR processing rather than by the commercial service.

The CDR1 and CDR2 encoded by the germline V gene are MNHEY and SVGAGI. The V end loses 2 bases and the J end loses 4 bases, and a stretch of 11 bases separates them. The CDR3 goes from the cysteine to the phenylalanine over 14 residues. The only DNA kept is the CDR3, 42 bases in frame from the first base. In light of the paper, this sample's time point label describes: cells obtained before transplantation from donor or recipient. CD3+CD4+ and CD3+CD8+ populations were FACS-sorted from unstimulated pre-transplant donor and recipient cells taken from spleen or lymph nodes. The library was made by the immunoSEQ multiplex PCR assay. For most patients, genomic DNA was isolated with the Qiagen DNeasy Blood and Tissue Kit and sent frozen to Adaptive Biotechnologies for TCR sequencing. For most patients, high-throughput TCR-beta CDR3 sequencing of genomic DNA was performed by Adaptive Biotechnologies. For the original study's pipeline: TCR sequencing data for 18 patients were retrieved from Adaptive's ImmunoSEQ software; a few other patients were processed with MiXCR and VDJtools. To correct CD4 versus CD8 sorting errors, any sequence found in both subsets at a frequency ratio below 5:1 was removed. CDR3 nucleotide sequences shared between donor and recipient were removed because the origin of such sequences could not be assigned. To count as alloreactive, a clone needed at least 2-fold expansion over unstimulated cells and a minimum CFSE-low frequency of 0.002% (template counts) or 0.001% (read counts). Mappable clones were those detected in sequenced pre-transplant spleen, lymph node, or MLR CFSE-low populations of the donor or recipient. The cumulative frequency of alloreactive clones was calculated as a percentage of all sequences, weighted by copy number. Held by TCRdb, this immuneACCESS table contains in-frame sequences only and omits some clones. Under half of the omission traces to an unresolved V gene where checked; the cause of the rest is unknown. V and J calls and clone size are copied from that table; D and trimming were computed from the DNA. This sample lists roughly 100,000 clones; approximately 93% were detected once. Of the sample, 1% to 1.5% falls within the top ten clones.

The full study reports these points: High GvH to HvG T cell clonal ratios were observed in the allografts of patients with donor T cell macrochimerism. Conclusions were limited by the relatively low number and heterogeneity of intestinal transplant patients. GvH clones turned up in recipient bone marrow, with some appearing earlier in ileal mucosa or blood, a pattern consistent with an intestinal mucosal origin. Early after transplant, peak levels of circulating GvH clones were associated with declines in HvG clones.

Points on this clone: It lacks a known antigen. Base-call qualities are not available, and no considerably larger clone is one nucleotide away.

The sample was unstimulated CD8+ T cells sorted from spleen or lymph node cells, taken before intestinal transplant. The origin of this receptor is a human donor who received an intestinal transplant. The chain joins TRBV6-5 to TRBJ2-5; the D gene is perhaps TRBD2, on 6 matching bases. The CDR3 in this case is CASSYAAGTETQYF. The DNA sequence reads TGTGCCAGCAGTTACGCGGCGGGGACAGAGACCCAGTACTTC.